One and the same sample provided the 13 T cell receptor beta chains below, sequenced in a study of blood T cells in healthy people across ages. Primed by a sample-barcoded 5' primer and a J-beta primer mix, a second PCR proceeded for about 6 to 12 cycles. Each CDR3 protein is one row after TCRdb ran MiXCR on the 5' RACE reads. The table includes about 930,000 distinct CDR3 sequences, approximately 32% detected once. The same data also contributed to another study, on T cells of mothers and their children.

Material: blood. The receptors shown here come from a woman between 35 and 50 years old in good health.

With respect to this clonotype: A much larger clone lies one base from this, so it may be a read error. This chain joins TRBV2 and TRBJ1-5; D not certain. With 8 bases removed from V and 0 bases from J, the gap between germline ends came to 8 bases. The CDR3 runs 13 residues. Germline V CDR1 and CDR2: SNHLY, FYNNEI. The CDR3 spells CASLWLSNQPQHF. In nucleotides, the CDR3 is TGTGCCAGCCTCTGGCTTAGCAATCAGCCCCAGCATTTT.

This clonotype was seen at least ten times. The V gene is TRBV9, the J gene TRBJ2-7; tentative D call: TRBD1 (5 bases). The germline V and J ends were trimmed by 2 bases and 2 bases, with 14 bases remaining between them. The CDR3 runs to 15 residues. CDR1 and CDR2 from the germline V gene are SGDLS and YYNGEE. The CDR3 here is CASSVSLDTTYEQYF. CDR3 sequence (DNA): TGTGCCAGCAGCGTCTCCTTGGACACCACCTACGAGCAGTACTTC.

This clonotype was picked up a small number of times. The chain joins TRBV5-1 to TRBJ2-7; maybe TRBD1 (7 bases). The CDR3 spans 20 residues. Per germline, CDR1 SGHRS and CDR2 YFSETQ. The ends were cut back, 2 bases at V and 0 bases at J, with 27 bases in the middle. The chain's CDR3 is CASSFGPHRGSGYSSYEQYF. The DNA for the CDR3 is TGCGCCAGCAGCTTTGGGCCCCACAGGGGCAGCGGGTACAGCTCCTACGAGCAGTACTTC.

V gene TRBV12-3 or TRBV12-4 combines with J gene TRBJ2-5, with D unclear. Trimming shortened V by 6 bases and J by 11 bases, and 28 bases separated the two germline ends. The CDR3 contains 16 residues. The CDR3 DNA reads TGTGCCAGCAGCCGGGCCCTCTTGGGATTGGGCTACAAGCAGTACTTC. This gives the protein CASSRALLGLGYKQYF.

This clonotype has at least ten counts. V usage is TRBV20-1 and J usage is TRBJ2-6, with D hard to call. CDR1 and CDR2 from the germline V gene are DFQATT and SNEGSKA (reference sequence). The V and J ends lost 5 bases and 2 bases respectively, with 16 bases between them. CDR3 length equals 16 residues. As DNA, the CDR3 is TGCAGTGCTCTACCCCCCTTGGGCACTGGGGCCAACGTCCTGACTTTC. Translating gives CSALPPLGTGANVLTF.

This clonotype was seen repeatedly, ten times or more. This chain joins TRBV5-1 and TRBJ2-1; 12 bases line up with TRBD2. J lost 10 bases, V lost 4 bases, and 12 bases had no gene match. Germline CDR1 SGHRS, CDR2 YFSETQ. The CDR3 sequence is 16 residues long. CDR3 sequence (DNA): TGCGCCAGCAGCGCTCAACTAGCGGGGGGTTACTACGAGCAGTTCTTC. Its protein product is CASSAQLAGGYYEQFF.

Ten or more counts support this clonotype. The chain has TRBV7-8 and TRBJ2-7; D gene ambiguous. V was trimmed by 5 bases and J by 6 bases, leaving 11 bases between them. Germline CDR1 is SGHVS and CDR2 is FQNEAQ. This CDR3 region has 12 residues. CDR3 DNA: TGTGCCAGCAGCCAGTCACCCGGCGAGCAGTACTTC. It specifies CASSQSPGEQYF.

The chain has TRBV4-1 and TRBJ1-2, with D possibly being TRBD1 (6 bases). Germline V CDR1 and CDR2: MGHRA, YSYEKL. The CDR3 runs to 14 residues. V gave up 9 bases and J gave up 1 base, with 15 bases separating them. The CDR3 sequence is CASTDRSSNYGYTF. Written as DNA, the CDR3 is TGCGCCAGTACGGACAGATCGAGTAACTATGGCTACACCTTC.

As regards this clonotype: This may stem from a read error, because a much larger clone lies one nucleotide away. This chain joins TRBV10-3 and TRBJ2-5; a possible D gene is TRBD2 (6 bases). The V gene lost 3 bases and the J gene lost 4 bases, with 15 bases spanning the gap. This CDR3 comprises 15 residues. From germline, CDR1 is ENHRY and CDR2 SYGVKD. The CDR3 reads CAISEGASDRETQYF. The CDR3 DNA follows: TGTGCCATCAGTGAAGGAGCTAGCGACCGAGAGACCCAGTACTTC.

This clonotype turned up a few times. The rearrangement joins TRBV30 to TRBJ2-5; 8 positions match TRBD1. Germline loops: CDR1 GTSNPN, CDR2 SVGIG (reference sequence). The CDR3 contains 14 residues. V lost 2 bases and J lost 4; bases outside the gene matches: 6. The CDR3 is CAWSRQGYGETQYF. The CDR3 nucleotides are TGTGCCTGGAGTCGACAGGGGTATGGAGAGACCCAGTACTTC.

This clonotype was observed many times. The chain has TRBV12-3 or TRBV12-4 and TRBJ2-1; D gene uncertain. This CDR3 has 15 amino acids. The V gene lost 6 bases and the J gene lost 1 base, with 13 bases spanning the gap. The CDR3 region has the DNA TGTGCCAGCAGGATCCAAGACTGGTCCTACAATGAGCAGTTCTTC. This translates into CASRIQDWSYNEQFF.

This clonotype appeared a few times. One end of the junction fails to match germline, which may point to a read error. This chain links TRBV5-5 with TRBJ2-1; a possible D gene is TRBD1 (5 bases). Looked up from germline, CDR1 is SGHKS and CDR2 is YYEKEE (reference sequence). The CDR3 is made up of 15 amino acids. The CDR3 is CASSLGLGPYDEQFF. The CDR3 nucleotides read TGTGCCAGCAGTTTGGGGCTAGGGCCCTACGATGAGCAGTTCTTC.

This clonotype appeared many times. V and J are TRBV12-3 or TRBV12-4 and TRBJ2-7, with TRBD1 identical over 9 bases. This CDR3 spans 15 amino acids. Trimming took 6 bases from V and 6 from J; bases not matched to a gene: 12. The CDR3, as DNA: TGTGCCAGCAGACGTAGCACGGGACAGGGATCCGAGCAGTACTTC. Translating gives CASRRSTGQGSEQYF.